One sample yielded the 14 T cell receptor beta chains listed below, sequenced in a study of T cells in tuberculosis. Some clones are missing from TCRdb's copy, which holds only in-frame ones; the method was immunoSEQ multiplex PCR. The sample contains approximately 57,000 clones, nearly 90% of which appear only once. Cells were sorted from thawed PBMC rested overnight and stained with GMM-loaded CD1B tetramer, viability dye and anti-CD3. The lipid loaded on the CD1B tetramers was C32 glucose monomycolate from Rhodococcus equi. Material for sequencing was CD1b-GMM tetramer-negative cells sorted from PBMCs. The source of these receptors is an adult woman with latent tuberculosis.

J is TRBJ1-1 and V is TRBV21-1; no check of the table's D call, TRBD1, against the DNA was made. TRBV21-1 is recorded as a pseudogene. CDR3 length equals 15 residues. The CDR3 loop reads CASRGHLTLNTEAFF. In DNA, the CDR3 is TGTGCCAGCAGGGGACACCTTACCCTGAACACTGAAGCTTTCTTT.

A note on this clone: The junction does not match germline at one end; this may be a read error. The chain carries TRBV4-1 and TRBJ2-1; 11 bases fit TRBD2. CDR1 and CDR2 from the germline V gene are MGHRA and YSYEKL. This CDR3 region has 19 residues. The CDR3 loop reads CASSQIIAGGVSSYNEQFF. The CDR3 coding sequence is TGCGCCAGCAGCCAAATTATAGCGGGGGGGGTGAGCTCCTACAATGAGCAATTCTTC.

The V and J genes are TRBV5-1 and TRBJ2-7; D perhaps matches TRBD1 (5 bases). CDR1 is SGHRS and CDR2 is YFSETQ in the germline V gene. The CDR3 totals 15 residues. Between the trimmed V and J ends, which lost 4 bases and 2 bases, there was a span of 16 bases. CDR3 in DNA: TGCGCCAGCAGCCCCAGGGATTTCACCCCCTACGAGCAGTACTTC. It codes for CASSPRDFTPYEQYF. Based on the CDR3 plus reference TRBV5-1 and TRBJ2-7, the full variable domain is KAGVTQTPRYLIKTRGQQVTLSCSPISGHRSVSWYQQTPGQGLQFLFEYFSETQRNKGNFPGRFSGRQFSNSRSEMNVSTLELGDSALYLCASSPRDFTPYEQYFGPGTRLTVT.

The chain couples TRBV7-2 to TRBJ2-3; maybe TRBD1 (5 bases). The ends were cut back, 5 bases at V and 6 bases at J, with 18 bases in the middle. CDR3 size: 15 residues. Germline CDR1 reads SGHTA; CDR2 reads FQGNSA. Written as DNA, the CDR3 is TGTGCCAGCAGCCTAATTATGTCCTCAGGGGATACGCAGTATTTT. As protein: CASSLIMSSGDTQYF.

The chain joins TRBV9 to TRBJ2-5; D is perhaps TRBD2 (6 bases). The V gene's germline CDR1 is SGDLS and CDR2 YYNGEE. The CDR3 loop spans 15 amino acids. Trimming stripped 0 bases from V and 1 base from J, with 10 bases between. CDR3 sequence: CASSVDPTSQETQYF. CDR3 sequence (DNA): TGTGCCAGCAGCGTAGATCCGACTAGCCAAGAGACCCAGTACTTC. Supplemented by reference TRBV9 and TRBJ2-5, the full variable domain reads DSGVTQTPKHLITATGQRVTLRCSPRSGDLSVYWYQQSLDQGLQFLIQYYNGEERAKGNILERFSAQQFPDLHSELNLSSLELGDSALYFCASSVDPTSQETQYFGPGTRLLVL.

The genes are TRBV20-1 and TRBJ1-2; D is uncertain. The CDR3 sequence is 11 residues long. CDR1 and CDR2 (germline): DFQATT, SNEGSKA (reference sequence). Trimming took off 3 bases at V and 4 bases at J, with 6 bases between the two ends. In DNA, the CDR3 is TGCAGTGCTAGTAGCAGCTATGGCTACACCTTC. Protein sequence: CSASSSYGYTF.

The chain employs TRBV7-9 and TRBJ2-5; 13 bases are shared with TRBD2. Germline loops: CDR1 SEHNR, CDR2 FQNEAQ (reference sequence). The CDR3 extends over 16 amino acids. V dropped 5 bases and J dropped 1; count of bases not matched to a gene: 4. The CDR3 loop is CASSHRTSGGQETQYF. CDR3 bases: TGTGCCAGCAGCCATAGGACTAGCGGGGGCCAAGAGACCCAGTACTTC.

The chain employs TRBV2 and TRBJ2-1; TRBD2 matches 13 bases. CDR3 length: 13 residues. Germline V gives CDR1 SNHLY, CDR2 FYNNEI. With V trimmed by 9 bases and J by 5 bases, 1 base remained unmatched. The CDR3 nucleotides read TGTGCCAGGGGACTAGCGGGGAACAATGAGCAGTTCTTC. The encoded protein is CARGLAGNNEQFF. Full variable domain (rest looked up from reference TRBV2 and TRBJ2-1): EPEVTQTPSHQVTQMGQEVILRCVPISNHLYFYWYRQILGQKVEFLVSFYNNEISEKSEIFDDQFSVERPDGSNFTLKIRSTKLEDSAMYFCARGLAGNNEQFFGPGTRLTVL.

The chain carries TRBV7-9 and TRBJ2-1; possibly TRBD2 for D (5 bases). This CDR3 comprises 14 residues. From germline, CDR1 is SEHNR and CDR2 FQNEAQ (reference sequence). V was clipped by 4 bases and J by 5 bases, with 12 bases between them. CDR3 amino acids: CASSSTGVNNEQFF. CDR3 nucleotide sequence: TGTGCCAGCAGCTCTACCGGGGTGAACAATGAGCAGTTCTTC.

This clone appeared once. This chain links TRBV2 with TRBJ2-2; D possibly corresponds to TRBD1 (6 bases). Germline V gene sequence: CDR1 SNHLY, CDR2 FYNNEI. This CDR3 region has 14 residues. V was shortened by 6 bases and J by 6 bases, with 14 bases between the two germline ends. CDR3 coding DNA: TGTGCCAGCAGCGCCGGGACAACTCCCGGGGAGCTGTTTTTT. As protein: CASSAGTTPGELFF.

The J gene is TRBJ1-5, the V gene TRBV11-2; D is undetermined. The CDR3 is 13 residues long. CDR1 SGHAT and CDR2 FQNNGV come from the germline V gene. Trimming removed 5 bases at V and 9 bases at J, with 14 bases between. DNA of the CDR3: TGTGCCAGCAGCCCCGGGTACCTGATGCCCCAGCATTTT. It yields the protein CASSPGYLMPQHF. The variable domain in full, with the rest retrieved from reference TRBV11-2 and TRBJ1-5, is EAGVAQSPRYKIIEKRQSVAFWCNPISGHATLYWYQQILGQGPKLLIQFQNNGVVDDSQLPKDRFSAERLKGVDSTLKIQPAKLEDSAVYLCASSPGYLMPQHFGDGTRLSIL.

The rearrangement uses TRBV19 and TRBJ1-1; no firm D call. Deletions cut 5 bases from V and 8 bases from J, with 9 bases between. The CDR3 contains 11 residues. Germline values: CDR1 LNHDA, CDR2 SQIVND (reference sequence). The CDR3 sequence is CASSDGGEAFF. CDR3 DNA: TGTGCCAGTAGTGACGGCGGGGAAGCTTTCTTT.

In its sample, this clone was seen a few times. CDR3 DNA sequence: TGCAGCGCCAGGACAGCCTCCTACGAGCAGTACTTC. Translated, it gives CSARTASYEQYF. V usage is TRBV29-1 and J usage is TRBJ2-7, with D possibly matching TRBD1 (6 bases). Per germline, CDR1 SQVTM and CDR2 ANQGSEA. V was pared by 7 bases and J by 0 bases, with 10 bases between. This CDR3 has 12 residues.

The V call is TRBV7-9, the J call TRBJ1-2, with D uncertain. The CDR3 runs to 13 residues. V lost 3 bases, J lost 5 bases, and 10 bases lay in between. The germline V gene has CDR1 SEHNR and CDR2 FQNEAQ (reference sequence). As DNA, the CDR3 is TGTGCCAGCAGCTTTGGGGAGGTTTATGGCTACACCTTC. Amino acid sequence: CASSFGEVYGYTF.